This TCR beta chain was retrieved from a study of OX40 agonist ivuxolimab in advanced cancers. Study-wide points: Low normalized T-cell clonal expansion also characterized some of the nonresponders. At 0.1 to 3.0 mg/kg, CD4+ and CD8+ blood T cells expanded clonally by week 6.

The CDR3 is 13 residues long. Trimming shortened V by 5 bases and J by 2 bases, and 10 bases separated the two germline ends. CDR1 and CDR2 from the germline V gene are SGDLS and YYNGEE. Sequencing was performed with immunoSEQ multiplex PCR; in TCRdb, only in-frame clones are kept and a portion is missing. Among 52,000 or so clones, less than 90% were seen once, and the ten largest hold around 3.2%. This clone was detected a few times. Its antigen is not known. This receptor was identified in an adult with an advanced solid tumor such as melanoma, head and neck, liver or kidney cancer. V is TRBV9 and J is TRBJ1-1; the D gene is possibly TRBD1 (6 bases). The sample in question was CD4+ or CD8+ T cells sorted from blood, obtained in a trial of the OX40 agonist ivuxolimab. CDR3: CASSAQGNTEAFF. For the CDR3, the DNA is TGTGCCAGCAGTGCACAGGGAAACACTGAAGCTTTCTTT.